This T cell receptor (beta chain) was sequenced during a study of shared clonotypes between healthy human individuals. As for the study in general: A donor's plate count was three for CD4 naive and three for CD4 memory; CD8 naive had two and CD8 memory one.

Donors comprised healthy HIV-negative adults lacking recent acute infections or vaccinations. V was clipped by 2 bases and J by 5 bases, with 9 bases between them. The CDR3 runs 13 residues. The germline V gene has CDR1 SEHNR and CDR2 FQNEAQ (reference sequence). This was a deep-level run. Under the authors' procedure: ImmunoSEQ junction-only sequences lacked quality scores, so their filtering differed. Profiled with immunoSEQ multiplex PCR; TCRdb holds only in-frame clones, not every one. V and J calls and clone size are those listed in that table; D and trimming were worked out from the DNA. This table holds approximately 740,000 clones, under 80% found once.

The clonotype comes from a woman aged 25 to 45 in good health. The sequenced material came from memory CD4+ T cells sorted from blood. Subset described: CD45RA-negative fraction. V is TRBV7-9 and J is TRBJ1-2; D is unresolved. The CDR3 DNA sequence: TGTGCCAGCAGCTTACCGGGAGCTTATGGCTACACCTTC. The encoded protein is CASSLPGAYGYTF.